This T cell receptor (beta chain) came from a study of shared clonotypes between healthy human individuals. Study results and limitations: It was only blood that was sampled, and tissue repertoires likely differ.

Donors, without exception, were Caucasian adults residing in Nashville, Tennessee. Genomic DNA of every subset was divided equally among multiple immunoSEQ plates. The protocol was immunoSEQ multiplex PCR, while the TCRdb copy is restricted to in-frame clones and leaves out a portion. The table has approximately 1,500,000 clones, over 95% seen once. V lost 8 bases and J lost 0, with 11 bases in between. The germline V gene encodes CDR1 LNHDA and CDR2 SQIVND (reference sequence). The CDR3 spans 14 residues. Points on this clone: Its antigen is unknown.

The sequence derives from a man under 40 in good health. Material for sequencing was naive CD4+ T cells sorted from blood. Stated subset: CD45RA+ positively selected. V gene TRBV19 combines with J gene TRBJ1-5; D might be TRBD1 (6 bases). The CDR3 loop is CASGQFFSNQPQHF. CDR3 DNA sequence: TGTGCCAGTGGACAGTTTTTTAGCAATCAGCCCCAGCATTTT.